This T cell receptor (beta chain) originates from a study of cytomegalovirus exposure and HLA in healthy donors. Researchers ran the PCR with 60 Vbeta and 13 Jbeta primers. TCRdb's table, derived via immunoSEQ multiplex PCR, lists solely in-frame clones and lacks some. The sample lists roughly 130,000 clones; about 8.5% were seen once. The receptor was derived from a man aged 35 to 55 in good health and CMV-seronegative. The source material was PBMCs.

The CDR3 DNA reads TGTGCCAGCAGTACCGGGACTGCCTCGGATACGCAGTATTTT. Its protein is CASSTGTASDTQYF. The V gene is TRBV2, the J gene TRBJ2-3, with a possible D match to TRBD2 (6 bases). The CDR3 contains 14 residues. Germline CDR1 SNHLY, CDR2 FYNNEI. V gave up 5 bases and J gave up 6 bases, with 15 bases separating them.